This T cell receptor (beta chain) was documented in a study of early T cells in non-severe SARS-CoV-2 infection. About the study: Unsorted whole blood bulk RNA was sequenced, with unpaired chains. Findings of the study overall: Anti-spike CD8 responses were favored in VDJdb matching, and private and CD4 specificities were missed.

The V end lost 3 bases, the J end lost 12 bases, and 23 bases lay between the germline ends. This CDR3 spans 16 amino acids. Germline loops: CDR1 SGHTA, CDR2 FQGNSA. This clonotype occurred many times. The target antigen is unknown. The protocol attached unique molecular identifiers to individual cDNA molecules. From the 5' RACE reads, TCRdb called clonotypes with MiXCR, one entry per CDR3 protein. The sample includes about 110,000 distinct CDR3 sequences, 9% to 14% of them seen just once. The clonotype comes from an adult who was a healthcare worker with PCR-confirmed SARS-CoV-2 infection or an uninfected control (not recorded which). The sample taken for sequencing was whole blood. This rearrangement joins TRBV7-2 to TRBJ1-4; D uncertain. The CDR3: CASSLISRPDSAQLFF. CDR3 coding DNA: TGTGCCAGCAGCTTGATTTCCAGGCCTGATAGTGCCCAACTGTTTTTT.